The 8 T cell receptor beta chains below come from one sample, sequenced in a study of monozygotic twins with inflammatory bowel disease. TCRdb reprocessed the 5' RACE reads and reports one entry per CDR3 protein, with no DNA. The sample's table shows approximately 150,000 distinct CDR3 sequences. The specimen was blood. The source of these receptors is a human donor with ulcerative colitis or Crohn's disease, or a healthy co-twin of an affected twin (not recorded which).

The rearrangement joins TRBV7-9 to TRBJ2-3; TCRdb's assignment of TRBD2 cannot be checked, as there is no DNA. Germline CDR1 and CDR2: SEHNR and FQNEAQ (reference sequence). This CDR3 spans 17 amino acids. The chain's CDR3 is CASSFNPGTSATDTQYF.

The rearrangement links TRBV7-7 to TRBJ2-3; TCRdb's D call of TRBD1 is untestable without DNA. The germline gives CDR1 SSHAT, CDR2 FNYEAQ (reference sequence). The CDR3 length is 14 residues. CDR3 sequence: CASSLGGITDTQYF.

V gene TRBV20-1 combines with J gene TRBJ2-7; TCRdb's D call of TRBD2 is untestable without DNA. The V gene's germline CDR1 is DFQATT and CDR2 SNEGSKA (reference sequence). The CDR3 extends over 14 amino acids. The CDR3 loop reads CSADSGEVAGEQYF.

The chain has TRBV5-4 and TRBJ2-1. This CDR3 contains 16 residues. Looked up from germline, CDR1 is SGHNT and CDR2 is YYREEE (reference sequence). The CDR3 reads CASSPDGPSKSNEQFF.

The rearrangement uses TRBV12-3 or TRBV12-4 and TRBJ2-7. CDR3 length: 13 residues. CDR3 region: CPSSPTVPYEQYF.

This rearrangement joins TRBV12-3 or TRBV12-4 to TRBJ2-1; TCRdb outputs TRBD1, but without DNA this stays unchecked. The CDR3 runs to 15 residues. CDR3 sequence: CASSLGDSRGDEQFF.

The V gene is TRBV6-6, the J gene TRBJ1-2. Germline V gives CDR1 MNHNY, CDR2 SVGAGI (reference sequence). The CDR3 is made up of 11 amino acids. The CDR3 region is CASSTEGGYTF.

The chain links TRBV5-6 to TRBJ1-2; TCRdb's assignment of TRBD1 cannot be checked, as there is no DNA. From germline, CDR1 is SGHDT and CDR2 YYEEEE. The CDR3 contains 12 residues. CDR3 residues: CASRQGTSGYTF.